The 21 T cell receptor beta chains below were found in one sample sequenced in a study of cytomegalovirus exposure and HLA in healthy donors. A multiplex PCR was run with 60 Vbeta primers and 13 Jbeta primers. The protocol was immunoSEQ multiplex PCR, while the TCRdb copy is restricted to in-frame clones and leaves out a portion. The sample yields some 170,000 clones, around four fifths seen once. The source material was PBMCs. The origin of the receptors is a man younger than 35 in good health and CMV-seropositive.

The chain couples TRBV6-5 to TRBJ2-5; the match to TRBD1 covers 7 bases. The J segment lost 7 bases and the V segment lost 6 bases, leaving 11 bases of the junction unmatched. Germline CDR1 MNHEY, CDR2 SVGAGI. CDR3 length equals 14 residues. The CDR3 loop reads CASSLLQGEGTQYF. The DNA for the CDR3 is TGTGCCAGCAGCCTCCTTCAGGGGGAAGGGACCCAGTACTTC.

V is TRBV29-1 and J is TRBJ1-4, with 8 bases that match TRBD1. In germline, CDR1 is SQVTM, CDR2 ANQGSEA. The junction had 10 bases not matched to a gene; V was cut back by 6 bases and J by 7 bases. The CDR3 runs 14 residues. The CDR3 loop reads CSVVWTGKGEKLFF. CDR3 bases: TGCAGCGTGGTTTGGACAGGGAAGGGTGAAAAACTGTTTTTT.

The chain is built from TRBV30 and TRBJ1-1, with TRBD1 identical over 8 bases. The CDR3 contains 10 residues. Losses at the gene ends were 3 bases for V and 10 bases for J; bases not matched to a gene: 1. Germline V gene sequence: CDR1 GTSNPN, CDR2 SVGIG (reference sequence). CDR3 residues: CAWSGQGAFF. CDR3 sequence (DNA): TGTGCCTGGAGCGGACAGGGAGCTTTCTTT.

The chain employs TRBV28 and TRBJ2-2; 11 nucleotides agree with TRBD1. This CDR3 region has 15 residues. CDR1 is MDHEN and CDR2 is SYDVKM in the germline V gene. The V segment lost 6 bases and the J segment 5 bases; nucleotides outside the gene matches: 5. Written as DNA, the CDR3 is TGTGCCAGCAGCCCCGGGACAGGGGGTACCGGGGAGCTGTTTTTT. It is translated as CASSPGTGGTGELFF.

The table lists this clone with a count of one. The J gene is TRBJ2-1, the V gene TRBV7-9, with D perhaps matching TRBD2 (6 bases). The CDR3 extends over 16 amino acids. Germline lookup yields CDR1 SEHNR and CDR2 FQNEAQ (reference sequence). Trimming shortened V by 1 base and J by 8 bases, and 18 bases separated the two germline ends. CDR3: CASSLVSRTTGDEQFF. DNA for the CDR3: TGTGCCAGCAGCTTAGTGAGTCGGACTACTGGCGATGAGCAGTTCTTC. Using reference TRBV7-9 and TRBJ2-1 for the parts outside the CDR3, the full variable domain is DTGVSQNPRHKITKRGQNVTFRCDPISEHNRLYWYRQTLGQGPEFLTYFQNEAQLEKSRLLSDRFSAERPKGSFSTLEIQRTEQGDSAMYLCASSLVSRTTGDEQFFGPGTRLTVL.

V gene TRBV7-8 combines with J gene TRBJ1-1, with D possibly matching TRBD1 (6 bases). V was cut by 4 bases and J by 6 bases, with 18 bases left in between. This CDR3 comprises 15 residues. CDR1 and CDR2 (germline): SGHVS, FQNEAQ. CDR3 nucleotides: TGTGCCAGCAGCTCCCGTCATACAGGGAGCGCTGAAGCTTTCTTT. The encoded protein is CASSSRHTGSAEAFF.

The V and J genes are TRBV6-1 and TRBJ1-4; D might be TRBD1 (6 bases). The CDR3 length is 15 residues. The germline gives CDR1 MNHNS, CDR2 SASEGT. Between the trimmed V and J ends, which lost 6 bases and 3 bases, there was a span of 14 bases. CDR3 nucleotides: TGTGCCAGCAGAGGACGGACAGATTCTAATGAAAAACTGTTTTTT. Amino acid sequence: CASRGRTDSNEKLFF.

This clone was recorded only once. The V and J genes are TRBV7-8 and TRBJ2-3, with D possibly matching TRBD2 (6 bases). CDR1 is SGHVS and CDR2 is FQNEAQ in the germline V gene. The CDR3 is 22 residues long. Trimming took off 7 bases at V and 3 bases at J, with 38 bases between the two ends. As DNA, the CDR3 is TGTGCCAGCATCGAACTTGGCGGGGTCCTTGACGGGAGTAAGTTTAGGACAGATACGCAGTATTTT. This encodes CASIELGGVLDGSKFRTDTQYF.

This clone was detected a few times. This chain joins TRBV30 and TRBJ2-3; 9 bases line up with TRBD2. This CDR3 is 17 amino acids long. Trimming at V came to 0 bases and at J to 5 bases, leaving 12 bases not matched to a gene. Germline V CDR1 and CDR2: GTSNPN, SVGIG (reference sequence). The CDR3 DNA sequence: TGTGCCTGGAGTGTACTGACTAGCGGCAGGAGGGTAGATACGCAGTATTTT. Amino acid sequence: CAWSVLTSGRRVDTQYF. The full variable domain, completed using reference TRBV30 and TRBJ2-3, is SQTIHQWPATLVQPVGSPLSLECTVEGTSNPNLYWYRQAAGRGLQLLFYSVGIGQISSEVPQNLSASRPQDRQFILSSKKLLLSDSGFYLCAWSVLTSGRRVDTQYFGPGTRLTVL.

The DNA of the CDR3 is TGCAGCGTTGAAGGGACCGGGACTAGTTCCTACAATGAGCAGTTCTTC. Its translation is CSVEGTGTSSYNEQFF. V usage is TRBV29-1 and J usage is TRBJ2-1; 8 positions match TRBD2. V was pared by 1 base and J by 1 base, with 6 bases of the junction left unmatched. The CDR3 runs to 16 residues. Looked up from germline, CDR1 is SQVTM and CDR2 is ANQGSEA.

This clone occurred a few times. In DNA, the CDR3 is TGTGCCAGCAGCTTAGGTCCAACAGGGCAAAATACGCAGTATTTT. This encodes CASSLGPTGQNTQYF. The chain links TRBV11-3 to TRBJ2-3, with a possible D match to TRBD1 (6 bases). CDR3 length: 15 amino acids. Trimming stripped 1 base from V and 7 bases from J, with 15 bases between. Germline V gene lookup returns CDR1 SGHNT and CDR2 YENEEA.

CDR3: CASSSVYGYTF. DNA for the CDR3: TGTGCCAGCAGTTCCGTCTATGGCTACACCTTC. The chain recombines TRBV28 with TRBJ1-2; D gene ambiguous. V was shortened by 4 bases and J by 4 bases, with 4 bases between the two germline ends. The CDR3 is made up of 11 amino acids. Germline CDR1 and CDR2: MDHEN and SYDVKM.

This sequence joins TRBV2 and TRBJ1-4; no definite D call. Trimming stripped 4 bases from V and 0 bases from J, with 9 bases between. Germline V gene data show CDR1 as SNHLY and CDR2 as FYNNEI. The CDR3 spans 15 residues. The CDR3 DNA reads as TGTGCCAGCAGTGTGGGCTATGCAACTAATGAAAAACTGTTTTTT. It translates to CASSVGYATNEKLFF.

The V gene is TRBV5-1, the J gene TRBJ2-1, with a weak D call TRBD1 (6 bases). The V gene lost 0 bases and the J gene lost 0 bases, with 7 bases spanning the gap. This CDR3 has 15 residues. Germline V gene lookup returns CDR1 SGHRS and CDR2 YFSETQ. CDR3 in amino acids: CASSLGTDSYNEQFF. The CDR3 DNA sequence: TGCGCCAGCAGCTTGGGGACAGACTCCTACAATGAGCAGTTCTTC.

This sequence joins TRBV27 and TRBJ1-1, with 9 nucleotides matching TRBD1. V lost 5 bases, J lost 4 bases, and 8 bases stayed unmatched. The CDR3 runs to 15 residues. Germline V CDR1 and CDR2: MNHEY, SMNVEV (reference sequence). CDR3 sequence (DNA): TGTGCCAGCAGTATCGCGACAGGGGGAGGCACTGAAGCTTTCTTT. Its translation: CASSIATGGGTEAFF.

The chain carries TRBV29-1 and TRBJ2-5, with a tentative D call TRBD1 (6 bases). The V gene lost 3 bases and the J gene lost 1 base, with 18 bases spanning the gap. Germline V CDR1 and CDR2: SQVTM, ANQGSEA. CDR3 length: 16 residues. CDR3 amino acids: CSVEGAPSTFQETQYF. The CDR3 DNA reads as TGCAGCGTTGAGGGGGCCCCATCCACGTTCCAAGAGACCCAGTACTTC.

The V call is TRBV10-2, the J call TRBJ1-2; D not resolved. CDR3 length: 12 amino acids. The germline CDR1 and CDR2 sequences are WSHSY and SAAADI. Trimming pared 5 bases from V and 5 bases from J, leaving 9 bases between. The CDR3 spells CASSSGEYGYTF. CDR3 sequence (DNA): TGCGCCAGCAGTTCAGGTGAATATGGCTACACCTTC.

The chain has TRBV18 and TRBJ2-3, with 7 bases aligning to TRBD1. CDR3 length equals 15 residues. V shed 1 base, J shed 1 base, and the junction held 2 bases outside the gene matches. In germline, CDR1 is KGHSH, CDR2 LQKENI. The DNA for the CDR3 is TGTGCCAGCTCACCACGGGACAGACGCACAGATACGCAGTATTTT. Its translation: CASSPRDRRTDTQYF.

This chain uses TRBV18 with TRBJ2-7; D gene ambiguous. The CDR3 sequence is 9 residues long. In germline, CDR1 is KGHSH, CDR2 LQKENI. With 6 bases removed from V and 12 bases from J, the gap between germline ends came to 9 bases. The CDR3 spells CASSGPRYF. In nucleotides, the CDR3 is TGTGCCAGCTCTGGGCCGCGGTACTTC.

The sample holds one count of this clone. V is TRBV15 and J is TRBJ2-7, with a weak D call TRBD1 (6 bases). The CDR3 is 15 residues long. The germline V gene has CDR1 LNHNV and CDR2 YYDKDF (reference sequence). V was shortened by 5 bases and J by 0 bases, with 14 bases between the two germline ends. In DNA, the CDR3 is TGTGCCACCAGCGGCGCAGGGGCACCCTCCTACGAGCAGTACTTC. Its translation: CATSGAGAPSYEQYF.

The chain employs TRBV10-3 and TRBJ2-3; tentative D call: TRBD2 (6 bases). Germline V gene lookup returns CDR1 ENHRY and CDR2 SYGVKD. V lost 3 bases and J lost 0, with 16 bases in between. The CDR3 has 17 amino acids. The CDR3 sequence is CAISDLVGGTSTDTQYF. As DNA, the CDR3 is TGTGCCATCAGTGACCTAGTGGGGGGTACTAGCACAGATACGCAGTATTTT.